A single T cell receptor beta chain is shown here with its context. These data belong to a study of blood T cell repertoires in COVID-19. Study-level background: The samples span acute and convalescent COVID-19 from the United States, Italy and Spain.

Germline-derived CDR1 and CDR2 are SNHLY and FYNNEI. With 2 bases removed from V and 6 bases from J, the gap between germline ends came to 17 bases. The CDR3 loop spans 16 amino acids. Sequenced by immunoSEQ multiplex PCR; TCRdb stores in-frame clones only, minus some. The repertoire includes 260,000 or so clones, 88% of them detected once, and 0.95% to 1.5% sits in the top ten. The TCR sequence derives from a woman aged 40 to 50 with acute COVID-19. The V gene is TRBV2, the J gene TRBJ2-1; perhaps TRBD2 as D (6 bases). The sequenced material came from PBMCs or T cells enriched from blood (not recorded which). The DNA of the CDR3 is TGTGCCAGCAGTGAACTGGGGAGGCGACGCCTCAATGAGCAGTTCTTC. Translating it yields CASSELGRRRLNEQFF.